This T cell receptor (beta chain) is from a study of CD8 T cells in ankylosing spondylitis. Study-level findings and limits: Made up of 7 to 9 highly homologous variants, a TCR beta motif appeared characteristic of ankylosing spondylitis blood. Within matched ankylosing spondylitis synovial fluid, disease-linked clones were reportedly significantly enriched. Earlier work had already found some motif variants in reactive arthritis synovial fluid and blood.

This clonotype was detected only a few times. Its target is unknown. Germline and junction disagree at one end, which may indicate a read error. The CDR3 runs 15 residues. The V gene's germline CDR1 is SGHNT and CDR2 YYREEE (reference sequence). TCRdb analysed the 5' RACE reads with MiXCR anew, one entry per CDR3 protein. The sample records 350,000 or so distinct CDR3 sequences, 7.5% to 9% being singletons. The specimen sequenced was blood, either unsorted or a sorted T cell fraction (not recorded which). The chain has TRBV5-4 and TRBJ2-3; D tentatively reads TRBD1 or TRBD2 (5 bases each). The receptor was derived from a male donor with ankylosing spondylitis. This CDR3 reads CASSLVRDRTDTQYF. The DNA of the CDR3 is TGTGCTAGCAGCTTGGTGAGGGACCGCACAGATACGCAGTATTTT.